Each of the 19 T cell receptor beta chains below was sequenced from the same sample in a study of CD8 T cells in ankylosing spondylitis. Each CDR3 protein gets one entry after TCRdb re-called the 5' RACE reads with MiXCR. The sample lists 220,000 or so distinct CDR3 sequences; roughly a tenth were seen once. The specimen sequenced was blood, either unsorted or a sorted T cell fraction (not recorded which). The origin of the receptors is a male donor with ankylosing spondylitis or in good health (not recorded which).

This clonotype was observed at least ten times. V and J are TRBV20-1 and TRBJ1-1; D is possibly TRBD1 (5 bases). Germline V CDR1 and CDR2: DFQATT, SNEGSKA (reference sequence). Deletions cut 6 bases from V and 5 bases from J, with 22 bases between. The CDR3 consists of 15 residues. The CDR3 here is CSAVIGQGGGTEAFF. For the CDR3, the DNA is TGCAGTGCCGTAATAGGGCAGGGCGGTGGTACTGAAGCTTTCTTT.

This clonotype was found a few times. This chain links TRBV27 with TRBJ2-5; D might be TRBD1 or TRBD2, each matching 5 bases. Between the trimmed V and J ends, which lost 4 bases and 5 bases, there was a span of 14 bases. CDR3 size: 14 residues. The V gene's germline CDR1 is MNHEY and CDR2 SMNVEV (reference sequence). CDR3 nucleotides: TGTGCCAGCAGTTGGGGACCGAGGAGGGAGACCCAGTACTTC. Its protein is CASSWGPRRETQYF.

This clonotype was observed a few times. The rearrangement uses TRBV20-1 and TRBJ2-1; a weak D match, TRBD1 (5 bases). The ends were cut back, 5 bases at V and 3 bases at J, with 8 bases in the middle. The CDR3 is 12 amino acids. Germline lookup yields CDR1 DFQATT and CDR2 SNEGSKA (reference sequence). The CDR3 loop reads CSASDSYNEQFF. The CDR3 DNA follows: TGCAGTGCTTCCGACAGCTACAATGAGCAGTTCTTC.

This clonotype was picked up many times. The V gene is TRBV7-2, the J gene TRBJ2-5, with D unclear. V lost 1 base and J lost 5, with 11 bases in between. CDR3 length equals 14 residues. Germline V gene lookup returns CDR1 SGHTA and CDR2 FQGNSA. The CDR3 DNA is TGTGCCAGCAGCTTAGTAAACCCCCCGGAGACCCAGTACTTC. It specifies CASSLVNPPETQYF.

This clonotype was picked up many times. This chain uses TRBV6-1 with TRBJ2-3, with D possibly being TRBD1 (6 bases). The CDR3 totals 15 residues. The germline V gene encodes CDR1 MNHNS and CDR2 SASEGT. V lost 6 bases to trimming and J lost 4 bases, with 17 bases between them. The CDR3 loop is CASSPFRGFPDTQYF. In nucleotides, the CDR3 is TGTGCCAGCAGCCCCTTCAGGGGATTCCCAGATACGCAGTATTTT.

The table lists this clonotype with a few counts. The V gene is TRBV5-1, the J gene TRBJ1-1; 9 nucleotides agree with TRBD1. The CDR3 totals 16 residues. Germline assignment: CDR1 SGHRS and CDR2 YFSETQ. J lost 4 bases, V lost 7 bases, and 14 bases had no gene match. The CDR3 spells CASCPNRGQVATEAFF. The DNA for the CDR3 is TGCGCCAGCTGCCCCAACAGGGGGCAAGTGGCCACTGAAGCTTTCTTT.

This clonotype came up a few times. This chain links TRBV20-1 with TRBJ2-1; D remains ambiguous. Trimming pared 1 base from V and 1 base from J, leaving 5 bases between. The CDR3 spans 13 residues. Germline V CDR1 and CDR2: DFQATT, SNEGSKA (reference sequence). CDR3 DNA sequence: TGCAGTGCTAGAGTCGATTCCTACAATGAGCAGTTCTTC. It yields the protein CSARVDSYNEQFF.

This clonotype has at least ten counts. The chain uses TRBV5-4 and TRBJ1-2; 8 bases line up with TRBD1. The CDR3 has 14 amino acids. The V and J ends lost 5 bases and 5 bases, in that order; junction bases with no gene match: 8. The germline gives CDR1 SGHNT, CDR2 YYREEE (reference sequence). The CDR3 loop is CASSPDREYYGYTF. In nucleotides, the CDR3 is TGTGCCAGCAGTCCGGACAGGGAATATTATGGCTACACCTTC.

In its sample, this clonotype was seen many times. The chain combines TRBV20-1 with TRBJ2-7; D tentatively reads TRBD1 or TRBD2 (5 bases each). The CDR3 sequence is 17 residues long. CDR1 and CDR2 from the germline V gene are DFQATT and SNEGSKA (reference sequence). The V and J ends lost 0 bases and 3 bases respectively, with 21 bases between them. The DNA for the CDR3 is TGCAGTGCTAGAGAACCGGTATTTGGGGACGGCCACTACGAGCAGTACTTC. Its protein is CSAREPVFGDGHYEQYF.

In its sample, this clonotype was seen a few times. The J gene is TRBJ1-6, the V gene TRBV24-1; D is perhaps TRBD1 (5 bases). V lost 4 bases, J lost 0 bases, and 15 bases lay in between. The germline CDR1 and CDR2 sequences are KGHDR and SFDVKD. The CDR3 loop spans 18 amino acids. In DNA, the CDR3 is TGTGCCACCAGTGAGCCGCCCGGACACCTCTCCTATAATTCACCCCTCCACTTT. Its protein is CATSEPPGHLSYNSPLHF.

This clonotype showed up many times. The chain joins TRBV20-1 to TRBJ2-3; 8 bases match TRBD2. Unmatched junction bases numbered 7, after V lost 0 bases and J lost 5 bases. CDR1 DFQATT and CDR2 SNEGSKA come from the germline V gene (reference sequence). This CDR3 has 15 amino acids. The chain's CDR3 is CSARDTGLAKDTQYF. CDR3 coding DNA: TGCAGTGCTAGAGATACAGGACTAGCTAAAGATACGCAGTATTTT.

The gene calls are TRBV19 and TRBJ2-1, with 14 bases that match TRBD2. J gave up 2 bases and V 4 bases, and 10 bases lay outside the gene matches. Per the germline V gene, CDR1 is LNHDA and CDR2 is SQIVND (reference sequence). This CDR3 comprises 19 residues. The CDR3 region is CASSTLGSGLAGAYNEQFF. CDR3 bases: TGTGCCAGTAGTACCCTGGGCTCGGGACTAGCGGGGGCCTACAATGAGCAGTTCTTC.

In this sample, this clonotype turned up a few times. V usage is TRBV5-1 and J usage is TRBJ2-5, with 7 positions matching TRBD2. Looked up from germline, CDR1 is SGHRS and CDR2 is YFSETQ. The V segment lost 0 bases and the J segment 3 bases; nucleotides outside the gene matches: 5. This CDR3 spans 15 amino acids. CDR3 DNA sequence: TGCGCCAGCAGCTTGGCGGGGGGAGGAGAAGAGACCCAGTACTTC. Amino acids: CASSLAGGGEETQYF.

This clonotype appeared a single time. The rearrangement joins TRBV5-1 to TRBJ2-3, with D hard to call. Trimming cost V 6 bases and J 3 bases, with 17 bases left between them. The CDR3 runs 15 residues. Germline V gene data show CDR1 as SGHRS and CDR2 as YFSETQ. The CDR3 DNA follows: TGCGCCAGCACTCCTCTCTCCCAAACGACAGATACGCAGTATTTT. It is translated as CASTPLSQTTDTQYF.

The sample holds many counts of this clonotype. The CDR3 DNA reads as TGTGCCAGCAGCAACCAAGCGGGGGAAGGCACAGATACGCAGTATTTT. This codes for CASSNQAGEGTDTQYF. This rearrangement joins TRBV7-2 to TRBJ2-3; 8 bases agree with TRBD2. Losses at the gene ends were 5 bases for V and 1 base for J; bases not matched to a gene: 8. CDR3 length equals 16 residues. Germline assignment: CDR1 SGHTA and CDR2 FQGNSA.

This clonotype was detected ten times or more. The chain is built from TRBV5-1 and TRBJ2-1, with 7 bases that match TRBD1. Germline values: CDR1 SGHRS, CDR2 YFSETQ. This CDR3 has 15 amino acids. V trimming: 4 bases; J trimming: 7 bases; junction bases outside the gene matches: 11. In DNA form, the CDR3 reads TGCGCCAGCAGCGAAGAGACAGGGCCGTATAATGAGCAGTTCTTC. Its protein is CASSEETGPYNEQFF.

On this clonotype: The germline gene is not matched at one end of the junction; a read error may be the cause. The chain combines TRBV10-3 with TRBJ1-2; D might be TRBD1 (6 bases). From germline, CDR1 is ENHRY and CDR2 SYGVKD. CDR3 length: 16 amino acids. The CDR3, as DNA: TGTGCCATCAGTGACGGAGGGGGGGAGACTAACTATGGCGACACCTTC. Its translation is CAISDGGGETNYGDTF.

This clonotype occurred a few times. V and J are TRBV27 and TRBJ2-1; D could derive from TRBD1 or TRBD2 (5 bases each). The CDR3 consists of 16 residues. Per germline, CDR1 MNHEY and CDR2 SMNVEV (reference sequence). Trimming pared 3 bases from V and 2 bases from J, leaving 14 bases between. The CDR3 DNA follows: TGTGCCAGCAGTTTGGTTCCGGGGCGAACCTACAATGAGCAGTTCTTC. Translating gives CASSLVPGRTYNEQFF.

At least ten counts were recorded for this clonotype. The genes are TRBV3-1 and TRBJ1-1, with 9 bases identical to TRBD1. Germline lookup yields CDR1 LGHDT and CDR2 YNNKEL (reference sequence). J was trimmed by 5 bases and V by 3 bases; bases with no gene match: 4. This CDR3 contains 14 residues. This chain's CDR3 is CASSHLDRGTEAFF. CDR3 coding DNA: TGTGCCAGCAGCCACCTGGACAGGGGTACTGAAGCTTTCTTT.